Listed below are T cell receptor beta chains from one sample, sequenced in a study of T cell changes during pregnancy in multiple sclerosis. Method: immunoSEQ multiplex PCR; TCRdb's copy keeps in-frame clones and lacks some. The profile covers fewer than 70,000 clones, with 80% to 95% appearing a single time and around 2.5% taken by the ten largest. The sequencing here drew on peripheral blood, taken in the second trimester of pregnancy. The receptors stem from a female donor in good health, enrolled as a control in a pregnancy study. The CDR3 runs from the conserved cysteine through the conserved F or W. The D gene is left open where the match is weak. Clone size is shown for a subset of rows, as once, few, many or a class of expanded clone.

CDR3: CASSLWSQVERGGAFF
DNA: TGTGCCAGCAGTTTATGGTCGCAGGTAGAGAGGGGGGGAGCTTTCTTT
J: TRBJ1-1
V: TRBV28
size: -
D: -

CDR3: CASSPRTSGNTIYF
DNA: TGTGCCAGCAGCCCGAGGACATCTGGAAACACCATATATTTT
J: TRBJ1-3
V: TRBV7-8
size: -
D: -

CDR3: CAWSEQGGYGYTF
DNA: TGTGCCTGGAGCGAACAGGGTGGCTATGGCTACACCTTC
J: TRBJ1-2
V: TRBV30
size: -
D: -

CDR3: CASSSQGGEEKLFF
DNA: TGCGCCAGCAGCTCACAGGGTGGAGAGGAAAAACTGTTTTTT
J: TRBJ1-4
V: TRBV5-1
size: once
D: -

CDR3: CASSLGPQSNQPQHF
DNA: TGTGCCAGCAGCTTAGGTCCCCAGAGCAATCAGCCCCAGCATTTT
J: TRBJ1-5
V: TRBV7-9
size: -
D: -

CDR3: CASSQGTENTEAFF
DNA: TGTGCCAGCAGCCAGGGGACAGAGAACACTGAAGCTTTCTTT
J: TRBJ1-1
V: TRBV5-8
size: -
D: TRBD1

CDR3: CASAWDTLGTQYF
DNA: TGTGCCAGCGCTTGGGACACCCTGGGGACGCAGTATTTT
J: TRBJ2-3
V: TRBV2
size: -
D: -

CDR3: CASSWGVPSKNIQYF
DNA: TGTGCCAGCAGCTGGGGGGTTCCATCCAAAAACATTCAGTACTTC
J: TRBJ2-4
V: TRBV7-2
size: -
D: -

CDR3: CASSLGVGTLIEQYF
DNA: TGTGCCAGCAGCCTCGGGGTGGGTACGCTAATCGAGCAGTACTTC
J: TRBJ2-7
V: TRBV5-4
size: -
D: -

CDR3: CASSAEGRDEQFF
DNA: TGCGCCAGCAGTGCGGAAGGCCGGGATGAGCAGTTCTTC
J: TRBJ2-1
V: TRBV10-2
size: -
D: -

CDR3: CASSQADTNYGYTF
DNA: TGCGCCAGCAGCCAAGCGGACACAAACTATGGCTACACCTTC
J: TRBJ1-2
V: TRBV4-3
size: once
D: -

CDR3: CASSVYTGELFF
DNA: TGTGCCAGCAGCGTCTACACCGGGGAGCTGTTTTTT
J: TRBJ2-2
V: TRBV28
size: -
D: -

CDR3: CASSLVEGPRPYGYTF
DNA: TGCGCCAGCAGCTTGGTAGAGGGCCCTAGACCTTATGGCTACACCTTC
J: TRBJ1-2
V: TRBV5-1
size: -
D: -

CDR3: CATSRRASVALHF
DNA: TGTGCCACCAGCAGGCGGGCCTCAGTGGCCCTCCACTTT
J: TRBJ1-6
V: TRBV15
size: -
D: -

CDR3: CASSFSGTWLRDTQYF
DNA: TGTGCCAGCAGTTTCTCCGGGACTTGGTTGAGAGATACGCAGTATTTT
J: TRBJ2-3
V: TRBV5-4
size: -
D: -

CDR3: CASLRGAESETQYF
DNA: TGTGCCAGCCTCCGGGGGGCCGAGTCAGAGACCCAGTACTTC
J: TRBJ2-5
V: TRBV6-5
size: -
D: -

CDR3: CASSFDRNTEAFF
DNA: TGTGCCAGCAGCTTTGACAGGAACACTGAAGCTTTCTTT
J: TRBJ1-1
V: TRBV5-4
size: -
D: -

CDR3: CASSGTGYEKLFF
DNA: TGTGCCAGTAGTGGGACAGGGTATGAAAAACTGTTTTTT
J: TRBJ1-4
V: TRBV19
size: -
D: TRBD1

CDR3: CASSSRTGGRTDTQYF
DNA: TGTGCCAGCAGCTCACGGACAGGGGGCAGGACAGATACGCAGTATTTT
J: TRBJ2-3
V: TRBV7-9
size: -
D: TRBD1

CDR3: CASSLEGLYQPQHF
DNA: TGTGCCAGCAGCTTGGAGGGTCTCTATCAGCCCCAGCATTTT
J: TRBJ1-5
V: TRBV7-2
size: -
D: -

CDR3: CASREQTGRNTIYF
DNA: TGTGCCAGCAGGGAGCAGACAGGGCGGAACACCATATATTTT
J: TRBJ1-3
V: TRBV2
size: -
D: TRBD1

CDR3: CASSSPRTANYGYTF
DNA: TGTGCCAGCAGTAGTCCTAGGACAGCTAACTATGGCTACACCTTC
J: TRBJ1-2
V: TRBV6-5
size: -
D: -

CDR3: CASSQGGPKTQYF
DNA: TGTGCCAGCAGCCAAGGAGGGCCAAAGACCCAGTACTTC
J: TRBJ2-5
V: TRBV14
size: once
D: -

CDR3: CASIEQGELGYTF
DNA: TGTGCCAGTATTGAACAGGGGGAATTGGGCTACACCTTC
J: TRBJ1-2
V: TRBV19
size: once
D: TRBD1

CDR3: CASSESGGSTDTQYF
DNA: TGCGCCAGCAGTGAAAGCGGGGGGTCCACAGATACGCAGTATTTT
J: TRBJ2-3
V: TRBV10-1
size: -
D: TRBD2